The 29 T cell receptor beta chains presented below share a single source sample, sequenced in a study of beta chain features in type 1 diabetes. General observations from the study: In all four CD4+ subsets, TCRB CDR3 length was significantly, moderately reduced in type 1 diabetes.

The isolated RNA, all of it, was reverse transcribed, so expressed TCRB transcripts were what got sequenced. Method: immunoSEQ multiplex PCR; TCRdb's copy keeps in-frame clones and lacks some. The data show around 650,000 clones, roughly an eighth seen once. These receptors' antigens are unknown. The source material was naive CD4+ T cells from blood. These TCRs come from a man younger than 40 with type 1 diabetes.

This clone came up a few times. The chain has TRBV7-2 and TRBJ2-5; D not certain. The germline V gene encodes CDR1 SGHTA and CDR2 FQGNSA. V shed 4 bases and J shed 5 bases, with 11 bases lying between them. The CDR3 is 13 amino acids. CDR3 sequence (DNA): TGTGCCAGCAGCTCTTTTATAGAGGAGACCCAGTACTTC. It yields the protein CASSSFIEETQYF.

Only a few counts were recorded for this clone. The chain couples TRBV27 to TRBJ1-2; D may be TRBD1 (5 bases). V was trimmed by 3 bases and J by 8 bases, leaving 13 bases between them. The CDR3 totals 13 residues. Germline V gives CDR1 MNHEY, CDR2 SMNVEV (reference sequence). The CDR3 sequence is CASSFTGAFGYTF. For the CDR3, the DNA is TGTGCCAGCAGTTTCACAGGAGCTTTCGGCTACACCTTC.

This clone was observed a few times. The chain has TRBV10-3 and TRBJ1-1, with D hard to call. CDR1 and CDR2 (germline): ENHRY, SYGVKD. The CDR3 totals 14 residues. V lost 0 bases and J lost 10, with 15 bases in between. CDR3 nucleotide sequence: TGTGCCATCAGTGAGTCCGAAGCGTGGAGCGGAGCTTTCTTT. Its protein product is CAISESEAWSGAFF.

This clone was observed a handful of times. This chain links TRBV10-3 with TRBJ1-1; the D is unclear. V dropped 2 bases and J dropped 5 bases, with 12 bases sitting between them. The CDR3 spans 14 residues. Germline CDR1 is ENHRY and CDR2 is SYGVKD. The CDR3 coding sequence is TGTGCCATCAGTGAGAGTGGTGTTAGGACTGAAGCTTTCTTT. It translates to CAISESGVRTEAFF.

This rearrangement joins TRBV4-2 to TRBJ1-5; D might be TRBD1 (5 bases). The germline V and J ends were trimmed by 1 base and 3 bases, with 16 bases remaining between them. The CDR3 is 17 residues long. Germline V gene sequence: CDR1 LGHNA, CDR2 YNFKEQ. The CDR3 coding sequence is TGTGCCAGCAGCCAAGGTCCCGGGGCCGGGACCAATCAGCCCCAGCATTTT. Its translation: CASSQGPGAGTNQPQHF.

Written as DNA, the CDR3 is TGCGCCAGCAGCTCCGGAGACTCCGGAGCGGGGGGCTACACCTTC. Amino acid sequence: CASSSGDSGAGGYTF. V and J are TRBV5-1 and TRBJ1-2; D unclear. V shed 3 bases and J shed 8 bases, with 20 bases lying between them. The CDR3 length is 15 residues. Germline CDR1 SGHRS, CDR2 YFSETQ.

The chain joins TRBV9 to TRBJ2-7, with D possibly being TRBD2 (6 bases). The CDR3 has 13 residues. The ends were cut back, 4 bases at V and 6 bases at J, with 14 bases in the middle. The germline gives CDR1 SGDLS, CDR2 YYNGEE. The CDR3 region has the DNA TGTGCCAGCAGCCATAGCCCGGGAGCCGAGCAGTACTTC. It codes for CASSHSPGAEQYF.

This clone was counted only a few times. The chain has TRBV6-1 and TRBJ1-5; TRBD1 is a possible D gene (5 bases). The ends were cut back, 5 bases at V and 4 bases at J, with 9 bases in the middle. The CDR3 runs 13 residues. Per germline, CDR1 MNHNS and CDR2 SASEGT. This CDR3 is CASSLWGNQPQHF. CDR3 sequence (DNA): TGTGCCAGCAGTCTATGGGGGAATCAGCCCCAGCATTTT.

The chain recombines TRBV9 with TRBJ2-1; weak D call: TRBD2 (6 bases). Germline V gives CDR1 SGDLS, CDR2 YYNGEE. CDR3 size: 14 residues. V was trimmed by 2 bases and J by 9 bases, leaving 15 bases between them. The CDR3 DNA reads as TGTGCCAGCAGCGTCGACACCCGGGGAGGTGAGCAGTTCTTC. This encodes CASSVDTRGGEQFF.

The chain combines TRBV7-8 with TRBJ2-5, with D tentatively TRBD2 (6 bases). V lost 5 bases to trimming and J lost 0 bases, with 13 bases between them. Per germline, CDR1 SGHVS and CDR2 FQNEAQ. The CDR3 extends over 15 amino acids. The CDR3 bases are TGTGCCAGCAGCCCGAGGTGGGACTACCAAGAGACCCAGTACTTC. Amino acids: CASSPRWDYQETQYF.

There are a few counts of this clone. This chain uses TRBV28 with TRBJ2-7, with TRBD1 identical over 9 bases. The germline gives CDR1 MDHEN, CDR2 SYDVKM. Trimming at V came to 2 bases and at J to 6 bases, leaving 8 bases not matched to a gene. The CDR3 runs to 15 residues. CDR3 residues: CASSLGGTGGAEQYF. The CDR3 bases are TGTGCCAGCAGTTTAGGGGGAACAGGGGGCGCCGAGCAGTACTTC. The whole variable domain, filled in from reference TRBV28 and TRBJ2-7, reads DVKVTQSSRYLVKRTGEKVFLECVQDMDHENMFWYRQDPGLGLRLIYFSYDVKMKEKGDIPEGYSVSREKKERFSLILESASTNQTSMYLCASSLGGTGGAEQYFGPGTRLTVT.

V and J are TRBV11-2 and TRBJ2-1; 13 bases agree with TRBD2. V shed 4 bases and J 7 bases; nucleotides not matched to a gene: 10. Looked up from germline, CDR1 is SGHAT and CDR2 is FQNNGV. This CDR3 is built from 17 residues. DNA of the CDR3: TGTGCCAGCAGCTCCGGACTAGCGGGGGCTCCTTATAATGAGCAGTTCTTC. Protein product: CASSSGLAGAPYNEQFF.

This clone was counted between two and nine times. The chain has TRBV9 and TRBJ1-4, with TRBD1 as a possible D gene (6 bases). V gave up 4 bases and J gave up 5 bases, with 15 bases separating them. Germline CDR1 and CDR2: SGDLS and YYNGEE. There are 15 residues in the CDR3. Here the CDR3 DNA reads TGTGCCAGCAGCCGGGACACCGCGCCAAATGAAAAACTGTTTTTT. It specifies CASSRDTAPNEKLFF.

Concerning this clone: This specimen includes other DNA sequences encoding the same CDR3. The chain is built from TRBV4-2 and TRBJ2-3, with D unclear. The ends were cut back, 0 bases at V and 3 bases at J, with 1 base in the middle. The germline V gene encodes CDR1 LGHNA and CDR2 YNFKEQ. The CDR3 is 12 residues long. CDR3 residues: CASSQDTDTQYF. The CDR3 DNA reads as TGTGCCAGCAGCCAAGATACAGATACGCAGTATTTT.

The chain joins TRBV5-6 to TRBJ2-2, with 8 bases lining up with TRBD1. Germline values: CDR1 SGHDT, CDR2 YYEEEE. The ends lost 4 bases at V and 4 bases at J; junction bases unmatched: 9. The CDR3 extends over 16 amino acids. The chain's CDR3 is CASSLGQGVSTGELFF. The CDR3 coding sequence is TGTGCCAGCAGCCTAGGACAGGGAGTAAGCACCGGGGAGCTGTTTTTT. Drawing the rest from reference TRBV5-6 and TRBJ2-2, the complete variable domain is DAGVTQSPTHLIKTRGQQVTLRCSPKSGHDTVSWYQQALGQGPQFIFQYYEEEERQRGNFPDRFSGHQFPNYSSELNVNALLLGDSALYLCASSLGQGVSTGELFFGEGSRLTVL.

The chain couples TRBV7-2 to TRBJ1-1, with TRBD1 matching over 9 bases. The CDR3 extends over 18 amino acids. Germline V gene sequence: CDR1 SGHTA, CDR2 FQGNSA. The ends lost 0 bases at V and 0 bases at J; junction bases unmatched: 8. DNA for the CDR3: TGTGCCAGCAGCTTAGCCCGGGACAGGGTGATTCTGAACACTGAAGCTTTCTTT. As protein: CASSLARDRVILNTEAFF.

This clone has just a few counts. V usage is TRBV27 and J usage is TRBJ2-7; the D gene could be TRBD1 or TRBD2 (5 bases each). Trimming stripped 2 bases from V and 1 base from J, with 12 bases between. Germline V CDR1 and CDR2: MNHEY, SMNVEV (reference sequence). There are 15 residues in the CDR3. In nucleotides, the CDR3 is TGTGCCAGCAGTTTAGGGGGAACGAATTCCTACGAGCAGTACTTC. Protein sequence: CASSLGGTNSYEQYF.

CDR3 sequence (DNA): TGTGCCAGTAGCGGACAGGTTAGCTCTGGGGCCAACGTCCTGACTTTC. Amino acids: CASSGQVSSGANVLTF. The chain combines TRBV19 with TRBJ2-6, with TRBD1 identical over 7 bases. The CDR3 is 16 amino acids. Germline CDR1 and CDR2: LNHDA and SQIVND (reference sequence). J lost 0 bases, V lost 6 bases, and 5 bases had no gene match.

This rearrangement joins TRBV6-1 to TRBJ1-6; D not resolved. The CDR3 runs to 13 residues. Looked up from germline, CDR1 is MNHNS and CDR2 is SASEGT. Between the trimmed V and J ends, which lost 10 bases and 6 bases, there was a span of 13 bases. In nucleotides, the CDR3 is TGTGCCACCCAGGAGGGAATTAATTCACCCCTCCACTTT. It codes for CATQEGINSPLHF.

The CDR3 nucleotides read TGTGCCGCGGCAGACACCTATGGCTACACCTTC. Protein sequence: CAAADTYGYTF. The rearrangement uses TRBV18 and TRBJ1-2, with D unclear. Between the trimmed V and J ends, which lost 11 bases and 4 bases, there was a span of 11 bases. The CDR3 has 11 residues. Germline CDR1 KGHSH, CDR2 LQKENI.

This clone has a handful of counts. The V gene is TRBV7-2, the J gene TRBJ2-5, with D perhaps TRBD1 or TRBD2 (6 bases each). The CDR3 loop spans 15 amino acids. Germline lookup yields CDR1 SGHTA and CDR2 FQGNSA. With 5 bases removed from V and 9 bases from J, the gap between germline ends came to 22 bases. The DNA for the CDR3 is TGTGCCAGCAGCCCTCGGGGGACACCCATGGGTTCCCAGTACTTC. As protein: CASSPRGTPMGSQYF.

This clone was seen just once. V usage is TRBV5-4 and J usage is TRBJ2-5, with D maybe TRBD1 (6 bases). CDR1 and CDR2 (germline): SGHNT, YYREEE (reference sequence). This CDR3 has 16 residues. V dropped 4 bases and J dropped 5 bases, with 21 bases sitting between them. The CDR3 sequence: CASSARTDGFSETQYF. Here the CDR3 DNA reads TGTGCCAGCAGCGCCCGGACAGATGGGTTCTCGGAGACCCAGTACTTC.

The chain is built from TRBV5-6 and TRBJ1-2; possibly TRBD1 for D (5 bases). Germline V lookup: CDR1 SGHDT, CDR2 YYEEEE. V lost 2 bases to trimming and J lost 8 bases, with 13 bases between them. The CDR3 has 13 residues. The CDR3 DNA reads as TGTGCCAGCAGCTTTTCCGACAGCGCGGGCTACACCTTC. It yields the protein CASSFSDSAGYTF.

J is TRBJ1-2 and V is TRBV4-2; 7 bases are a match to TRBD1. CDR1 is LGHNA, CDR2 YNFKEQ, per germline. V dropped 4 bases and J dropped 4; count of bases not matched to a gene: 6. The CDR3 consists of 14 residues. The CDR3 DNA reads TGTGCCAGCAGCCCGGGACAGCCTTTCTATGGCTACACCTTC. This encodes CASSPGQPFYGYTF.

This clone was observed a few times. The rearrangement uses TRBV7-9 and TRBJ2-3; 9 nucleotides line up with TRBD2. V gave up 3 bases and J gave up 5 bases; unmatched junction bases: 3. The germline V gene has CDR1 SEHNR and CDR2 FQNEAQ (reference sequence). This CDR3 contains 14 residues. Here the CDR3 reads CASSLGLARDTQYF. CDR3 nucleotides: TGTGCCAGCAGCTTGGGACTAGCACGAGATACGCAGTATTTT. The full variable domain, in which reference TRBV7-9 and TRBJ2-3 provide the parts outside the CDR3, is DTGVSQNPRHKITKRGQNVTFRCDPISEHNRLYWYRQTLGQGPEFLTYFQNEAQLEKSRLLSDRFSAERPKGSFSTLEIQRTEQGDSAMYLCASSLGLARDTQYFGPGTRLTVL.

The CDR3 sequence: CASSTAGASGNTIYF. Here the CDR3 DNA reads TGTGCCAGCAGCACCGCAGGAGCCTCTGGAAACACCATATATTTT. The rearrangement joins TRBV9 to TRBJ1-3; no clear D gene. V was cut by 4 bases and J by 0 bases, with 11 bases left in between. Per the germline V gene, CDR1 is SGDLS and CDR2 is YYNGEE. CDR3 size: 15 residues.

This chain links TRBV19 with TRBJ1-2; D perhaps matches TRBD1 (6 bases). V was clipped by 1 base and J by 8 bases, with 14 bases between them. Germline CDR1 reads LNHDA; CDR2 reads SQIVND (reference sequence). The CDR3 sequence is 14 residues long. CDR3 nucleotide sequence: TGTGCCAGTAGTATAGGGCAGGGGATAGGGGGCTACACCTTC. Translation: CASSIGQGIGGYTF.

The rearrangement links TRBV5-8 to TRBJ1-1; the D is unclear. The CDR3 contains 13 residues. The V gene lost 2 bases and the J gene lost 3 bases, with 8 bases spanning the gap. Germline V gene lookup returns CDR1 SGHTS and CDR2 YDEGEE. The CDR3 coding sequence is TGTGCCAGCAGCTTACTGTTAGACACTGAAGCTTTCTTT. It yields the protein CASSLLLDTEAFF.

This clone was counted only a few times. The chain employs TRBV4-2 and TRBJ1-2; D is undetermined. The germline gives CDR1 LGHNA, CDR2 YNFKEQ. CDR3 length: 14 amino acids. V lost 2 bases to trimming and J lost 4 bases, with 11 bases between them. The CDR3: CASSQSTGFYGYTF. For the CDR3, the DNA is TGTGCCAGCAGCCAATCAACGGGGTTCTATGGCTACACCTTC.